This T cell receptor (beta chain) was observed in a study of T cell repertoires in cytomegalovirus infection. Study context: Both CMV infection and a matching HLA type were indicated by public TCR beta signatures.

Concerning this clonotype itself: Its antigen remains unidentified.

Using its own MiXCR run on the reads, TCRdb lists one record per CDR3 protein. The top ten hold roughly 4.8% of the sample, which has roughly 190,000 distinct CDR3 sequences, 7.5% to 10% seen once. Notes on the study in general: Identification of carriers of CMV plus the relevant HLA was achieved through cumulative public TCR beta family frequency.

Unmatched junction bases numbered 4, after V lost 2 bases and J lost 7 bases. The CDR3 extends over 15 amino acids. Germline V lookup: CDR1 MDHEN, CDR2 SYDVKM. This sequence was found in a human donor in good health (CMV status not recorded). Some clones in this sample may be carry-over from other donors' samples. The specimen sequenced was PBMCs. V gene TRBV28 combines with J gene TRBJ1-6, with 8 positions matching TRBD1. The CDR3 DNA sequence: TGTGCCAGCAGTTTAAGGACAGGGAAAAATTCACCCCTCCACTTT. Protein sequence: CASSLRTGKNSPLHF.